Detailed here is one TCR beta chain. Its antigen is undetermined. Germline values: CDR1 MNHNS, CDR2 SASEGT. V lost 2 bases and J lost 2, with 6 bases in between. This CDR3 is built from 13 residues. The record originates from a study of cytomegalovirus exposure and HLA in healthy donors. Study findings and constraints: The study recorded 150 to 200 TCR beta chains that were cytomegalovirus-associated. No immune exposure information besides CMV serostatus was available. There were a few CMV-associated chains whose specificity for CMV antigens was confirmed in vitro. Looking again later, the authors saw that most CMV-associated TCR beta chains seemed HLA-restricted.

A multiplex PCR was run with 60 Vbeta primers and 13 Jbeta primers. Assay: immunoSEQ multiplex PCR; the TCRdb copy retains only in-frame clones and omits some. The profile shows about 160,000 clones, around nine tenths of them singletons. The chain employs TRBV6-1 and TRBJ1-2; unclear D gene. The clonotype was recovered from a woman aged 18-29 years in good health and CMV-seronegative. What was sequenced was PBMCs. CDR3 sequence (DNA): TGTGCCAGCAGTGAATTCCAGAACTATGGCTACACCTTC. It yields the protein CASSEFQNYGYTF.